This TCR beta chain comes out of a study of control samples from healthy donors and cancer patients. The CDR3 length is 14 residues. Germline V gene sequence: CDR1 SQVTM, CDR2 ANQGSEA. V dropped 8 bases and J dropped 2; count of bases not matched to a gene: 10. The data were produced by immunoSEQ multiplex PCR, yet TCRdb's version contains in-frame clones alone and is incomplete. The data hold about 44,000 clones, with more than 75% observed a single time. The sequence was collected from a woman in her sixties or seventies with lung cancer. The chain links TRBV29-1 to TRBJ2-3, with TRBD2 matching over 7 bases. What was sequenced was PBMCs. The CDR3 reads CSTHRGDSTDTQYF. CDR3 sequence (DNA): TGCAGCACCCACCGGGGGGACTCCACAGATACGCAGTATTTT.